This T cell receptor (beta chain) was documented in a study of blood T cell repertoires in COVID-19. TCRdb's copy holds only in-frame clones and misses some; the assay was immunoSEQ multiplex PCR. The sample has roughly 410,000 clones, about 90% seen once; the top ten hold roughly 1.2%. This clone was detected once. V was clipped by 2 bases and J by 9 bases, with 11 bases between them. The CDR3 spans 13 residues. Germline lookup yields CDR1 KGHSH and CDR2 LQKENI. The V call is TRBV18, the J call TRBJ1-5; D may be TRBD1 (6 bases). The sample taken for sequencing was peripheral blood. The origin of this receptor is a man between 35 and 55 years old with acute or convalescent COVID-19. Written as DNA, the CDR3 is TGTGCCAGCTCACCAGGGGGCGAGGGGCCCCAGCATTTT. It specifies CASSPGGEGPQHF.